This TCR beta chain appears in the sequencing data of a study of siplizumab effects on memory and regulatory T cells. Note on this clone: The antigen is undetermined.

Profiling relied on immunoSEQ multiplex PCR, and the TCRdb table lists in-frame clones only, not all of them. The sample has over 50,000 clones; around four fifths are singletons. Trimming took 6 bases from V and 4 from J, leaving 14 bases between them. The CDR3 is made up of 14 amino acids. CDR1 and CDR2 from the germline V gene are SNHLY and FYNNEI. Study-level points and caveats: Among sequences traceable to unstimulated CD4+ memory cells, alloreactive ones were significantly reduced by siplizumab.

The sample comprised memory CD4+ T cells sorted from blood. This chain links TRBV2 with TRBJ2-3; no reliable D call. This clonotype was obtained from a human donor in good health. The CDR3 bases are TGTGCCAGCAGAACCGGACGCCAAGCAGATACGCAGTATTTT. Translation: CASRTGRQADTQYF.